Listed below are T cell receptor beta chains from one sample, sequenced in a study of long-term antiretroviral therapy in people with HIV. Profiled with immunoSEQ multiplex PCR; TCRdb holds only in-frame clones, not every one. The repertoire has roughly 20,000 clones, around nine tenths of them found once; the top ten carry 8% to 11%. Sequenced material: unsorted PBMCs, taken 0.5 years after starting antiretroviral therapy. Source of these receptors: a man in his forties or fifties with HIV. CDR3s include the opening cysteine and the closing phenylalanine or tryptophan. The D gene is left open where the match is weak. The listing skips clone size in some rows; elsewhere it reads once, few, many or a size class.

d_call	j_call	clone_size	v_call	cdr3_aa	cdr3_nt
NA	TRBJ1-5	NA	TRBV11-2	CASSLDIPNQPQHF	TGTGCCAGCAGCCTTGACATTCCCAATCAGCCCCAGCATTTT
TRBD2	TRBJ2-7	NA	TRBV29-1	CSVEERLAGAYEQYF	TGCAGCGTTGAAGAGCGGCTAGCGGGAGCCTACGAGCAGTACTTC
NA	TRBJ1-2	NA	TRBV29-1	CSVEDPPGSYTF	TGCAGCGTTGAAGATCCCCCGGGGAGCTACACCTTC
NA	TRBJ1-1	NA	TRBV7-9	CASSQTGWEAFF	TGTGCCAGCAGCCAGACGGGGTGGGAAGCTTTCTTT
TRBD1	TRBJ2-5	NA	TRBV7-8	CASSWGRDRKETQYF	TGTGCCAGCAGCTGGGGCCGGGACAGGAAAGAGACCCAGTACTTC
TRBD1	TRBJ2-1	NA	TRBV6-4	CASSESGQGYNEQFF	TGTGCCAGCAGTGAATCGGGACAGGGTTACAATGAGCAGTTCTTC
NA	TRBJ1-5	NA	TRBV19	CASSATGWGAQPQHF	TGTGCCAGTAGTGCCACAGGGTGGGGGGCTCAGCCCCAGCATTTT
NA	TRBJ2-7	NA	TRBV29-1	CSVELSWAGEQYF	TGCAGCGTTGAATTGTCTTGGGCCGGGGAGCAGTACTTC
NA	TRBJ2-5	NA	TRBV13	CASSLGLGGETQYF	TGTGCCAGCAGCTTAGGGCTCGGCGGGGAGACCCAGTACTTC
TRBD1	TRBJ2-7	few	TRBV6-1	CASSASGQGASSYEQYF	TGTGCCAGCAGTGCTTCGGGACAGGGGGCTTCATCCTACGAGCAGTACTTC
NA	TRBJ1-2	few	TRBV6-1	CASSSVGAQGYTF	TGTGCCAGCAGTAGCGTGGGGGCGCAGGGCTACACCTTC
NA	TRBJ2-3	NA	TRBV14	CASSLRGLSTDTQYF	TGTGCCAGCAGCCTCCGGGGCCTAAGCACAGATACGCAGTATTTT
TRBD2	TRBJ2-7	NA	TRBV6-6	CASSPSGSPYEQYF	TGTGCCAGCAGCCCTAGCGGGAGCCCCTACGAGCAGTACTTC
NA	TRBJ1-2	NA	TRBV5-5	CASSLVDTNYGYTF	TGTGCCAGCAGCTTGGTTGACACAAACTATGGCTACACCTTC
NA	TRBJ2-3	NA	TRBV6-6	CASSYRPATDTQYF	TGTGCCAGCAGTTACCGGCCCGCAACAGATACGCAGTATTTT
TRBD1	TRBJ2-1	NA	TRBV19	CASRAPGQGANGQFF	TGTGCCAGTAGGGCTCCGGGACAGGGGGCGAATGGGCAGTTCTTC
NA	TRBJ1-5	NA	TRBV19	CASSIDWVGSASNQPQHF	TGTGCCAGTAGTATAGATTGGGTGGGATCGGCCAGCAATCAGCCCCAGCATTTT
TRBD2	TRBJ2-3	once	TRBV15	CATSRELTSGGYTDTQYF	TGTGCCACCAGCAGAGAACTGACTAGCGGGGGGTACACAGATACGCAGTATTTT
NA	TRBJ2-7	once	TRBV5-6	CASSLFIGGGTYEQYF	TGTGCCAGCAGCTTGTTTATTGGTGGCGGAACCTACGAGCAGTACTTC
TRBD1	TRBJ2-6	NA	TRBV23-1	CASSQGVSGQGCSGANVLTF	TGCGCCAGCAGTCAAGGGGTCTCGGGACAGGGGTGTTCTGGGGCCAACGTCCTGACTTTC
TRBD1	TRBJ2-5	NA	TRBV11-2	CASSFDPRTGGTGETQYF	TGTGCCAGCAGCTTCGACCCCCGGACAGGGGGCACAGGAGAGACCCAGTACTTC
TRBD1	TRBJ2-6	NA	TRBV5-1	CASSLGQGAGANVLTF	TGCGCCAGCAGCTTGGGACAGGGGGCTGGGGCCAACGTCCTGACTTTC
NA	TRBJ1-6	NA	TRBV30	CAWSGGNSPLHF	TGTGCCTGGAGCGGTGGTAATTCACCCCTCCACTTT
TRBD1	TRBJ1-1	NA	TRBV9	CASSVSDRGRNTEAFF	TGTGCCAGCAGCGTGTCGGACAGGGGAAGGAACACTGAAGCTTTCTTT
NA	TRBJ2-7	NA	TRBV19	CASSIGTDTYEQYF	TGTGCCAGTAGTATAGGGACCGATACCTACGAGCAGTACTTC
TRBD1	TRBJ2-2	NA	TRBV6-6	CASRGTGVGELFF	TGTGCCAGCAGGGGGACAGGGGTCGGGGAGCTGTTTTTT
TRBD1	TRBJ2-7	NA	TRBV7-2	CASSTGTGEDEQYF	TGTGCCAGCAGCACCGGGACAGGGGAGGACGAGCAGTACTTC
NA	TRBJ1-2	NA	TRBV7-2	CASSFPSNYGYTF	TGTGCCAGCAGCTTTCCGTCCAACTATGGCTACACCTTC
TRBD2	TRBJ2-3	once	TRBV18	CASSPLSFSGGPASTDTQYF	TGTGCCAGCTCACCACTCTCCTTTAGCGGGGGGCCCGCTAGCACAGATACGCAGTATTTT
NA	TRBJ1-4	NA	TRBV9	CASSPGVGEKLFF	TGTGCCAGCAGCCCAGGGGTCGGTGAAAAACTGTTTTTT
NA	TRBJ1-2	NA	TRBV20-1	CSAPNYGYTF	TGCAGTGCTCCAAACTATGGCTACACCTTC
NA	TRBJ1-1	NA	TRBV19	CASTLGLSEAFF	TGTGCCAGTACCTTAGGACTATCGGAAGCTTTCTTT
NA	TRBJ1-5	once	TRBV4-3	CASSQDRDRHNQPQHF	TGCGCCAGCAGCCAAGATCGGGACCGTCACAATCAGCCCCAGCATTTT
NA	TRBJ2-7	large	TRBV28	CASSLVSSSYEQYF	TGTGCCAGCAGTTTGGTCAGCAGCTCCTACGAGCAGTACTTC
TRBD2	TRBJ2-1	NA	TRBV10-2	CATSGLAYNEQFF	TGCGCCACCTCGGGACTAGCCTACAATGAGCAGTTCTTC
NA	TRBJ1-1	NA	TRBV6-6	CASSYVGKDTEAFF	TGTGCCAGCAGTTATGTCGGGAAGGACACTGAAGCTTTCTTT
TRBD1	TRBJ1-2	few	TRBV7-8	CASSRPGQGMRVDGYTF	TGTGCCAGCAGCAGACCGGGACAGGGAATGAGGGTGGATGGCTACACCTTC
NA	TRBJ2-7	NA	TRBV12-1	CASSFSGIAHEQYF	TGTGCCAGCAGCTTTTCGGGAATTGCCCACGAGCAGTACTTC
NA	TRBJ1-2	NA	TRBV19	CASSLGDLNYGYTF	TGTGCCAGTAGTCTAGGGGACCTTAACTATGGCTACACCTTC
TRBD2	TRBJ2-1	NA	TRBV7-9	CASSVGALAGDYNEQFF	TGTGCCAGCAGCGTAGGGGCCCTAGCGGGAGACTACAATGAGCAGTTCTTC
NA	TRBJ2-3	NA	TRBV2	CASSFDDTQYF	TGTGCCAGCAGTTTTGACGATACGCAGTATTTT